This T cell receptor beta chain was identified in a study of blood T cell repertoires in COVID-19. V was pared by 5 bases and J by 10 bases, with 10 bases of the junction left unmatched. Germline CDR1 reads SGHTA; CDR2 reads FQGNSA. The CDR3 covers 15 residues. The method was immunoSEQ multiplex PCR; TCRdb's version includes in-frame clones alone and lacks a portion of them. Altogether around 240,000 clones are present, more than 75% being singletons, with the ten largest covering around 2.9%. The chain recombines TRBV7-2 with TRBJ1-6, with 8 bases lining up with TRBD1. Material: peripheral blood. The source is a young woman who had recovered from COVID-19. CDR3 sequence reads: CASSHRTGIRSPLHF. The CDR3 bases are TGTGCCAGCAGCCACCGGACAGGGATAAGGTCACCCCTCCACTTT.